These T cell receptor beta chains were read from a single sample in a study of shared clonotypes between healthy human individuals. Produced via immunoSEQ multiplex PCR; TCRdb's table is partial and in-frame only. Of millions of clones in the sample, about 92% are singletons; the top ten hold under 2%. What was sequenced was naive CD8+ T cells from PBMCs. The receptors derive from a man younger than 30 in good health. Some clones in this sample may be carry-over from other donors' samples. The CDR3 runs from the conserved cysteine through the conserved F or W. D genes are given only for firm matches. A row's size may be missing; if present it is once, few, many or a size class.

D gene: NA
clone size: NA
V gene: TRBV5-1
J gene: TRBJ2-1
CDR3 protein: CASSLGGYNEQFF
CDR3 DNA: TGCGCCAGCAGCTTGGGGGGATACAATGAGCAGTTCTTC

D gene: NA
clone size: NA
V gene: TRBV19
J gene: TRBJ2-5
CDR3 protein: CASSTMGMAETQYF
CDR3 DNA: TGTGCCAGTAGTACCATGGGGATGGCGGAGACCCAGTACTTC

D gene: NA
clone size: NA
V gene: TRBV29-1
J gene: TRBJ1-2
CDR3 protein: CSVREAYGYTF
CDR3 DNA: TGCAGCGTTCGGGAAGCATATGGCTACACCTTC

D gene: NA
clone size: NA
V gene: TRBV28
J gene: TRBJ2-1
CDR3 protein: CASSFSGNPYNEQFF
CDR3 DNA: TGTGCCAGCAGTTTTTCAGGAAACCCCTACAATGAGCAGTTCTTC

D gene: TRBD1
clone size: NA
V gene: TRBV5-1
J gene: TRBJ1-2
CDR3 protein: CASSLSRTGNYGYTF
CDR3 DNA: TGCGCCAGCAGCCTATCCCGGACAGGGAACTATGGCTACACCTTC

D gene: TRBD1
clone size: NA
V gene: TRBV30
J gene: TRBJ2-7
CDR3 protein: CAWSAPGQLYYEQYF
CDR3 DNA: TGTGCCTGGAGTGCTCCGGGACAGCTCTACTACGAGCAGTACTTC

D gene: NA
clone size: NA
V gene: TRBV11-2
J gene: TRBJ1-5
CDR3 protein: CASSLTGSGQPQHF
CDR3 DNA: TGTGCCAGCAGCCTAACAGGGTCAGGCCAGCCCCAGCATTTT

D gene: NA
clone size: NA
V gene: TRBV7-9
J gene: TRBJ2-1
CDR3 protein: CASSLALGEQFF
CDR3 DNA: TGTGCCAGCAGCTTAGCGTTAGGTGAGCAGTTCTTC

D gene: TRBD2
clone size: NA
V gene: TRBV13
J gene: TRBJ2-7
CDR3 protein: CASSSTRTSWVSYEQYF
CDR3 DNA: TGTGCCAGCAGCTCCACCCGGACTAGCTGGGTCAGCTACGAGCAGTACTTC

D gene: NA
clone size: NA
V gene: TRBV7-2
J gene: TRBJ2-1
CDR3 protein: CASSIDWFYNEQFF
CDR3 DNA: TGTGCCAGCAGCATTGACTGGTTTTACAATGAGCAGTTCTTC

D gene: NA
clone size: NA
V gene: TRBV7-9
J gene: TRBJ2-3
CDR3 protein: CASSADVGKWNTQYF
CDR3 DNA: TGTGCCAGCAGCGCCGATGTGGGGAAATGGAATACGCAGTATTTT

D gene: TRBD1
clone size: NA
V gene: TRBV10-3
J gene: TRBJ1-1
CDR3 protein: CAIGTGGTEAFF
CDR3 DNA: TGTGCCATCGGAACAGGGGGCACTGAAGCTTTCTTT

D gene: TRBD1
clone size: NA
V gene: TRBV6-1
J gene: TRBJ1-5
CDR3 protein: CASSDWGQGVRQPQHF
CDR3 DNA: TGTGCCAGCAGTGATTGGGGACAGGGGGTTCGGCAGCCCCAGCATTTT

D gene: NA
clone size: NA
V gene: TRBV9
J gene: TRBJ2-5
CDR3 protein: CASSVYSGSQETQYF
CDR3 DNA: TGTGCCAGCAGCGTATATTCGGGCTCACAAGAGACCCAGTACTTC

D gene: TRBD2
clone size: NA
V gene: TRBV27
J gene: TRBJ2-7
CDR3 protein: CASSLSMGERLAFSYEQYF
CDR3 DNA: TGTGCCAGCAGTTTATCGATGGGAGAGAGACTAGCGTTCTCCTACGAGCAGTACTTC

D gene: TRBD1
clone size: NA
V gene: TRBV13
J gene: TRBJ2-1
CDR3 protein: CASSSRDRVVVNEQFF
CDR3 DNA: TGTGCCAGCAGCTCCCGGGACAGGGTGGTTGTAAATGAGCAGTTCTTC

D gene: TRBD1
clone size: NA
V gene: TRBV7-9
J gene: TRBJ1-2
CDR3 protein: CASSLWTGDNYGYTF
CDR3 DNA: TGTGCCAGCAGCTTATGGACAGGCGATAACTATGGCTACACCTTC

D gene: TRBD1
clone size: NA
V gene: TRBV19
J gene: TRBJ2-1
CDR3 protein: CASSPGTGDYNEQFF
CDR3 DNA: TGTGCCAGTAGCCCCGGGACAGGGGACTACAATGAGCAGTTCTTC

D gene: TRBD2
clone size: NA
V gene: TRBV29-1
J gene: TRBJ2-5
CDR3 protein: CSVELGSSGTYQETQYF
CDR3 DNA: TGCAGCGTTGAATTAGGCTCTAGCGGGACCTACCAAGAGACCCAGTACTTC

D gene: TRBD2
clone size: NA
V gene: TRBV10-3
J gene: TRBJ2-5
CDR3 protein: CAISDARLAGDETQYF
CDR3 DNA: TGTGCCATCAGCGACGCCCGACTAGCGGGAGACGAGACCCAGTACTTC

D gene: TRBD2
clone size: NA
V gene: TRBV2
J gene: TRBJ2-7
CDR3 protein: CASSAGLAVLYEQYF
CDR3 DNA: TGTGCCAGCAGTGCGGGACTAGCGGTCTTGTACGAGCAGTACTTC

D gene: NA
clone size: once
V gene: TRBV4-2
J gene: TRBJ2-5
CDR3 protein: CASSQGRGRETQYF
CDR3 DNA: TGTGCCAGCAGCCAGGGTCGGGGCCGGGAGACCCAGTACTTC

D gene: TRBD1
clone size: NA
V gene: TRBV6-6
J gene: TRBJ2-7
CDR3 protein: CASSAPGGTYEQYF
CDR3 DNA: TGTGCCAGCAGTGCCCCAGGGGGAACCTACGAGCAGTACTTC

D gene: NA
clone size: NA
V gene: TRBV9
J gene: TRBJ2-3
CDR3 protein: CASSVYGTQTDTQYF
CDR3 DNA: TGTGCCAGCAGCGTGTACGGTACCCAAACAGATACGCAGTATTTT

D gene: NA
clone size: NA
V gene: TRBV5-1
J gene: TRBJ2-3
CDR3 protein: CASRASDRPYTDTQYF
CDR3 DNA: TGCGCCAGCAGGGCCTCTGACAGGCCTTACACAGATACGCAGTATTTT

D gene: TRBD1
clone size: NA
V gene: TRBV29-1
J gene: TRBJ2-7
CDR3 protein: CSVELTGSSYEQYF
CDR3 DNA: TGCAGCGTGGAATTGACAGGGAGCTCCTACGAGCAGTACTTC

D gene: NA
clone size: NA
V gene: TRBV7-8
J gene: TRBJ2-3
CDR3 protein: CASSSTRTDTQYF
CDR3 DNA: TGTGCCAGCAGCTCCACCCGCACAGATACGCAGTATTTT

D gene: NA
clone size: NA
V gene: TRBV7-9
J gene: TRBJ1-6
CDR3 protein: CASSLVGLDSPLHF
CDR3 DNA: TGTGCCAGCAGCTTAGTTGGGTTGGATTCACCCCTCCACTTT

D gene: NA
clone size: NA
V gene: TRBV27
J gene: TRBJ2-7
CDR3 protein: CASSVGLFYEQYF
CDR3 DNA: TGTGCCAGCAGTGTAGGACTCTTCTACGAGCAGTACTTC

D gene: NA
clone size: NA
V gene: TRBV11-2
J gene: TRBJ2-7
CDR3 protein: CASSFSPQAPYEQYF
CDR3 DNA: TGTGCCAGCAGCTTCTCGCCTCAAGCCCCCTACGAGCAGTACTTC

D gene: NA
clone size: once
V gene: TRBV18
J gene: TRBJ1-1
CDR3 protein: CASSPEDGYMNTEAFF
CDR3 DNA: TGTGCCAGCTCACCAGAGGACGGATACATGAACACTGAAGCTTTCTTT

D gene: TRBD2
clone size: once
V gene: TRBV7-8
J gene: TRBJ2-7
CDR3 protein: CASSRSGSLYEQYF
CDR3 DNA: TGTGCCAGCAGCCGTAGCGGGAGTTTGTACGAGCAGTACTTC

D gene: TRBD1
clone size: NA
V gene: TRBV30
J gene: TRBJ1-2
CDR3 protein: CAWSVLHGQGAGDGYTF
CDR3 DNA: TGTGCCTGGAGTGTACTTCATGGACAGGGGGCGGGCGATGGCTACACCTTC

D gene: TRBD1
clone size: NA
V gene: TRBV14
J gene: TRBJ2-4
CDR3 protein: CASSQDYRTGSAKNIQYF
CDR3 DNA: TGTGCCAGCAGCCAAGATTATAGGACAGGTTCGGCCAAAAACATTCAGTACTTC

D gene: TRBD2
clone size: once
V gene: TRBV7-3
J gene: TRBJ2-2
CDR3 protein: CASSLGLGYTGELFF
CDR3 DNA: TGTGCCAGCAGCTTGGGACTAGGGTACACCGGGGAGCTGTTTTTT

D gene: NA
clone size: NA
V gene: TRBV6-5
J gene: TRBJ2-6
CDR3 protein: CASLNRDSGANVLTF
CDR3 DNA: TGTGCCAGCTTAAACAGGGATTCTGGGGCCAACGTCCTGACTTTC

D gene: NA
clone size: once
V gene: TRBV14
J gene: TRBJ2-1
CDR3 protein: CASSQEALTSFDEQFF
CDR3 DNA: TGTGCCAGCAGCCAAGAAGCCCTGACTAGTTTCGATGAGCAGTTCTTC

D gene: NA
clone size: NA
V gene: TRBV27
J gene: TRBJ2-3
CDR3 protein: CASSLSAQWTQYF
CDR3 DNA: TGTGCCAGCAGTTTATCGGCCCAGTGGACGCAGTATTTT

D gene: NA
clone size: NA
V gene: TRBV9
J gene: TRBJ2-1
CDR3 protein: CASSVGLSEYNEQFF
CDR3 DNA: TGTGCCAGCAGCGTAGGCCTTTCGGAATACAATGAGCAGTTCTTC

D gene: NA
clone size: NA
V gene: TRBV27
J gene: TRBJ2-1
CDR3 protein: CASRLTPFYNEQFF
CDR3 DNA: TGTGCCAGCAGGCTGACCCCCTTCTACAATGAGCAGTTCTTC

D gene: NA
clone size: NA
V gene: TRBV11-3
J gene: TRBJ2-1
CDR3 protein: CASSFHGGPNNEQFF
CDR3 DNA: TGTGCCAGCAGCTTTCACGGTGGGCCAAACAATGAGCAGTTCTTC

D gene: TRBD1
clone size: once
V gene: TRBV19
J gene: TRBJ1-3
CDR3 protein: CASSILGTGPGNTIYF
CDR3 DNA: TGTGCCAGTAGTATCCTCGGGACAGGACCTGGAAACACCATATATTTT

D gene: NA
clone size: NA
V gene: TRBV21-1
J gene: TRBJ2-6
CDR3 protein: CASSKPHEARANVLTF
CDR3 DNA: TGTGCCAGCAGCAAACCCCACGAGGCTAGGGCCAACGTCCTGACTTTC

D gene: NA
clone size: few
V gene: TRBV9
J gene: TRBJ1-5
CDR3 protein: CASSGGGQPQHF
CDR3 DNA: TGTGCCAGCAGCGGTGGGGGTCAGCCCCAGCATTTT

D gene: NA
clone size: NA
V gene: TRBV7-9
J gene: TRBJ2-1
CDR3 protein: CARSGLNDDEQFF
CDR3 DNA: TGTGCCCGATCCGGGTTGAACGACGATGAGCAGTTCTTC

D gene: NA
clone size: NA
V gene: TRBV21-1
J gene: TRBJ1-5
CDR3 protein: CASSKVAGTDYSNQPQHF
CDR3 DNA: TGTGCCAGCAGCAAAGTTGCAGGGACCGATTATAGCAATCAGCCCCAGCATTTT

D gene: TRBD1
clone size: NA
V gene: TRBV7-8
J gene: TRBJ2-3
CDR3 protein: CASLYDREKYF
CDR3 DNA: TGTGCCAGCCTTTATGACAGGGAGAAGTATTTT

D gene: TRBD2
clone size: NA
V gene: TRBV5-6
J gene: TRBJ2-5
CDR3 protein: CASSLVLAGAETQYF
CDR3 DNA: TGTGCCAGCAGCTTGGTACTAGCGGGAGCGGAGACCCAGTACTTC

D gene: NA
clone size: NA
V gene: TRBV7-6
J gene: TRBJ2-1
CDR3 protein: CASSLGVGEQFF
CDR3 DNA: TGTGCCAGCAGCTTAGGGGTGGGTGAGCAGTTCTTC

D gene: TRBD2
clone size: NA
V gene: TRBV10-1
J gene: TRBJ2-1
CDR3 protein: CASSESGLLGYNEQFF
CDR3 DNA: TGCGCCAGCAGTGAGTCGGGACTATTGGGTTACAATGAGCAGTTCTTC

D gene: TRBD2
clone size: NA
V gene: TRBV7-9
J gene: TRBJ2-7
CDR3 protein: CASSPQAGAGGDYEQYF
CDR3 DNA: TGTGCCAGCAGCCCACAGGCCGGGGCGGGGGGAGACTACGAGCAGTACTTC